The rows below give T cell receptor beta chains drawn from one sample of a study of regulatory T cells in long-lasting Graves disease. One entry per CDR3 protein, called by TCRdb with MiXCR from the multiplex PCR reads. The sample yields 400,000 to 500,000 distinct CDR3 sequences, about 15% seen once. This sample was also put to use in a study of T cells in Graves' hyperthyroidism and ophthalmopathy.

Sequences were derived from peripheral blood mononuclear cells (PBMCs), sampled at new diagnosis, from a patient treated with antithyroid drugs. These receptors were taken from a woman in her thirties or forties with Graves disease. The CDR3 runs from the conserved cysteine through the conserved F or W. D genes are given only for firm matches. Expanded clones get a size class; other rows say once, few or many, or leave the size out.

j_gene	abundance	v_gene	d_gene	CDR3nt	CDR3aa
TRBJ2-7	-	TRBV4-1	-	TGCGCCAGCAGCCAAGATGGACTAGGGGGCGAGCAGTACTTC	CASSQDGLGGEQYF
TRBJ2-1	many	TRBV27	TRBD1	TGTGCCAGCAGCGACAGGGGTTACAATGAGCAGTTCTTC	CASSDRGYNEQFF
TRBJ2-7	-	TRBV13	-	TGTGCCAGCAGCCTTTCCGGGGCAGCATATTACGAGCAATACTTC	CASSLSGAAYYEQYF
TRBJ2-1	-	TRBV19	TRBD2	TGTGCCAGTAGTGAAGAACTAGCGGGAGCATACAATGAGCAGTTCTTC	CASSEELAGAYNEQFF
TRBJ2-3	many	TRBV2	TRBD1	TGTGCCAGCAAGGGACAGCGTGAAGATACGCAGTATTTT	CASKGQREDTQYF
TRBJ1-6	few	TRBV20-1	-	TGCAGTGCTAGGCAGGGGAGGAACAATTCACCCCTCCACTTT	CSARQGRNNSPLHF
TRBJ2-3	many	TRBV2	-	TGTGCCAGTGGGATAAGGACAGATACGCAGTATTTT	CASGIRTDTQYF
TRBJ2-7	many	TRBV12-3/TRBV12-4	TRBD2	TGTGCCAGCAGTTTAGGGGAGGGAGCCTACGAGCAGTACTTC	CASSLGEGAYEQYF
TRBJ2-7	-	TRBV29-1	-	TGCAGCGTTCAGCGGAACAGAGGGGAGCAGTACTTC	CSVQRNRGEQYF
TRBJ2-1	many	TRBV6-1	TRBD2	TGTGCCAGCAGTGCCTTAGCGGGAGGTGGGGATGAGCAGTTCTTC	CASSALAGGGDEQFF
TRBJ1-5	few	TRBV4-2	TRBD1	TGTGCCAGCAGCCCACTCAAGGGACAGTTAAATCAGCCCCAGCATTTT	CASSPLKGQLNQPQHF
TRBJ1-4	-	TRBV5-6	-	TGTGCCAGCAGCCCCCGGGCCCCGAATGAAAAACTGTTTTTT	CASSPRAPNEKLFF
TRBJ2-1	-	TRBV6-9	TRBD2	TGTGCCAGCAGTTGGGTAGCGGGAGGTATTGAGCAGTTCTTC	CASSWVAGGIEQFF
TRBJ1-2	-	TRBV5-1	-	TGCGCCAGCAGAGAGGCGAGCTTCAACTATGGCTACACCTTC	CASREASFNYGYTF
TRBJ2-7	-	TRBV5-1	-	TGCGCCAGCAGCCTGGGGGCAGGCAGCGAGCAGTACTTC	CASSLGAGSEQYF
TRBJ1-1	-	TRBV20-1	-	TGCAGTGCTAAAAACACACAACTCGTTGCTGAAGCTTTCTTT	CSAKNTQLVAEAFF
TRBJ1-2	many	TRBV5-1	-	TGCGCCAGCAGCTTGGCCGGATCCTCGGGCTATGGCTACACCTTC	CASSLAGSSGYGYTF
TRBJ2-3	few	TRBV12-3/TRBV12-4	-	TGTGCCAGCAGCCCGGACCTTCCAGATACGCAGTATTTT	CASSPDLPDTQYF
TRBJ2-3	many	TRBV7-2	-	TGTGCCAGCAGCTTAGTTGAGACCCCGGCCGATACGCAGTATTTT	CASSLVETPADTQYF
TRBJ1-2	-	TRBV9	-	TGTGCCAGCAGCGACAGTCCCAGCCTCTATGGCTACACCTTC	CASSDSPSLYGYTF
TRBJ2-1	many	TRBV11-1	-	TGTGCCAGCAGCTTAGGGTCCTACAATGAGCAGTTCTTC	CASSLGSYNEQFF
TRBJ1-5	many	TRBV20-1	TRBD1	TGCAGTGCTAGAGTAACAGGGGGTAATCAGCCCCAGCATTTT	CSARVTGGNQPQHF
TRBJ2-2	many	TRBV24-1	TRBD1	TGTGCCACCAGTGATTCTCCGGGACAGGGGGCGGCGAACACCGGGGAGCTGTTTTTT	CATSDSPGQGAANTGELFF
TRBJ2-5	-	TRBV4-2	-	TGTGCCGGTAGCCAAGGGGAGACCCAGTACTTC	CAGSQGETQYF
TRBJ2-7	many	TRBV20-1	-	TGCAGTGCTAGAGATCTCAGGGATGGCGAGCAGTACTTC	CSARDLRDGEQYF
TRBJ2-1	-	TRBV28	TRBD2	TGTGCCAGCAGTTTGATTCCGGCTAGCGGGAACTACAATGAGCAGTTCTTC	CASSLIPASGNYNEQFF
TRBJ2-3	many	TRBV10-3	TRBD2	TGTGCCATTCGACCTGGGACTAGCGGAGTGACTAGCACAGATACGCAGTATTTT	CAIRPGTSGVTSTDTQYF
TRBJ2-1	many	TRBV6-5	TRBD1	TGTGCCAGCAGTTACTACCCCGGGGGGATACAGGGGGCGAGCTCCTACAATGAGCAGTTCTTC	CASSYYPGGIQGASSYNEQFF
TRBJ2-7	many	TRBV12-3/TRBV12-4	-	TGTGCCAGCAGCCCCAGTGGGGGTCTTCTCTACGAGCAGTACTTC	CASSPSGGLLYEQYF
TRBJ2-2	-	TRBV6-5	-	TGTGCCAGCAGTTACTCGTGGCAGAACACCGGGGAGCTGTTTTTT	CASSYSWQNTGELFF
TRBJ2-1	many	TRBV6-2/TRBV6-3	-	TGTGCCAGCAGTTATGCTAACAACAATGAGCAGTTCTTC	CASSYANNNEQFF
TRBJ2-1	-	TRBV5-5	-	TGTGCCAGCAGCCTGGGTAGCTCCACAGGGTTGCAGTTCTTC	CASSLGSSTGLQFF
TRBJ2-1	-	TRBV4-1	-	TGCGCCAGCAGCCAAGTCCGCGCGACTAGCTCCTACAATGAGCAGTTCTTC	CASSQVRATSSYNEQFF
TRBJ1-4	many	TRBV12-3/TRBV12-4	-	TGTGCCAGCAGTTTAGTCCAGGGCTGGGGAAAACTGTTTTTT	CASSLVQGWGKLFF
TRBJ2-7	many	TRBV7-8	TRBD2	TGTGCCAGCAGCTTAGGGAGGACTAGTTACGAGCAGTACTTC	CASSLGRTSYEQYF
TRBJ2-7	many	TRBV11-2	TRBD1	TGTGCCAGCAGTGCTACCCGGGACAGAACTGGGGAGCAGTACTTC	CASSATRDRTGEQYF
TRBJ2-3	-	TRBV2	TRBD2	TGTGCCAGCATCCAATCCGGGACTAGCGGGAGATCGGCAGATACGCAGTATTTT	CASIQSGTSGRSADTQYF
TRBJ2-5	few	TRBV20-1	-	TGCAGTGCTTCCCAGGACAGACAAGAGGCCCAGTACTTC	CSASQDRQEAQYF
TRBJ1-1	many	TRBV10-3	-	TGTGCCATCAGTGACGGAATGGGCAACGCTGAAGCTTTCTTT	CAISDGMGNAEAFF
TRBJ2-3	many	TRBV11-1	-	TGTGCCAGCAGCTGGATCCGCACAGATACGCAGTATTTT	CASSWIRTDTQYF
TRBJ2-3	many	TRBV27	-	TGTGCCAGCGGTTTTGGGGGAACAGATACGCAGTATTTT	CASGFGGTDTQYF
TRBJ2-1	-	TRBV7-9	-	TGTGCCAGCAGCCCTAACGTCGCTGAGCAGTTCTTC	CASSPNVAEQFF
TRBJ2-3	-	TRBV5-1	TRBD2	TGCGCCAGCAGCTTGCGTGCTAGCGGGAGTGTGTGGACAGATACGCAGTATTTT	CASSLRASGSVWTDTQYF
TRBJ2-5	many	TRBV10-3	-	TGTGCCATCAGTGAGTCGAGGGGTGCTAGCGTGAATCAAGAGACCCAGTACTTC	CAISESRGASVNQETQYF
TRBJ2-5	many	TRBV7-2	-	TGTGCCAGCAGCTTAGCGCGGGCCCAAGAGACCCAGTACTTC	CASSLARAQETQYF
TRBJ2-3	many	TRBV3-1	TRBD1	TGTGCCAGCAGTGAAGGACAGGGGATGGGGACAGATACGCAGTATTTT	CASSEGQGMGTDTQYF
TRBJ2-1	many	TRBV28	TRBD2	TGTGCCAGCAGCAACCCATTTATCGCGGGAGCCAATGAGCAGTTCTTC	CASSNPFIAGANEQFF
TRBJ1-3	many	TRBV28	-	TGTGCCAGCAGTACCGGACACCGCTCTGGAAACACCATATATTTT	CASSTGHRSGNTIYF
TRBJ2-1	-	TRBV27	TRBD2	TGTGCCAGCAGTTCCCTCCCCGGGGGGGCTGACTACAATGAGCAGTTCTTC	CASSSLPGGADYNEQFF
TRBJ2-2	few	TRBV7-9	-	TGTGCCAGCAGCTTCTTGACCCCCGTCGCCGGATCGAACACCGGGGAGCTGTTTTTT	CASSFLTPVAGSNTGELFF
TRBJ1-2	-	TRBV6-1	-	TGTGCCAGCAGTGGACTAAGGCTATCTAACTATGGCTACACCTTC	CASSGLRLSNYGYTF
TRBJ1-5	many	TRBV12-3/TRBV12-4	-	TGTGCCAGCAGTTTTGGGGCAGCCAGGGATCAGCCCCAGCATTTT	CASSFGAARDQPQHF
TRBJ2-7	few	TRBV20-1	TRBD2	TGCAGTGCTAGAGAGGGACTAGCGGGAGTCCCGCAGTGCTTC	CSAREGLAGVPQCF
TRBJ1-5	few	TRBV28	-	TGTGCCAGCAGTCCCATCCAGGAGAGCAATCAGCCCCAGCATTTT	CASSPIQESNQPQHF
TRBJ2-6	few	TRBV3-1	-	TGTGCCAGCAGCCGCTTCGGGTTTACTGGGGCCAACGTCCTGACTTTC	CASSRFGFTGANVLTF
TRBJ1-4	-	TRBV28	-	TGTGCCAGCAGTTTAAAGACAGGTCTGGCCCAAAAACTGTTTTTT	CASSLKTGLAQKLFF
TRBJ2-2	few	TRBV19	-	TGTGCCACAACCCCCGGGTGGACCGGGGAGCTGTTTTTT	CATTPGWTGELFF
TRBJ1-1	many	TRBV12-3/TRBV12-4	TRBD1	TGTGCCAGCAGCCCTGAGACAGGGATGAACACTGAAGCTTTCTTT	CASSPETGMNTEAFF
TRBJ2-7	many	TRBV12-3/TRBV12-4	-	TGTGCCAGCAGGCGGCCCTCAAGCTACGAGCAGTACTTC	CASRRPSSYEQYF
TRBJ2-1	few	TRBV10-3	TRBD2	TGTGCCATCAGCGCCGGGACTAGCGGCTACAATGAGCAGTTCTTC	CAISAGTSGYNEQFF